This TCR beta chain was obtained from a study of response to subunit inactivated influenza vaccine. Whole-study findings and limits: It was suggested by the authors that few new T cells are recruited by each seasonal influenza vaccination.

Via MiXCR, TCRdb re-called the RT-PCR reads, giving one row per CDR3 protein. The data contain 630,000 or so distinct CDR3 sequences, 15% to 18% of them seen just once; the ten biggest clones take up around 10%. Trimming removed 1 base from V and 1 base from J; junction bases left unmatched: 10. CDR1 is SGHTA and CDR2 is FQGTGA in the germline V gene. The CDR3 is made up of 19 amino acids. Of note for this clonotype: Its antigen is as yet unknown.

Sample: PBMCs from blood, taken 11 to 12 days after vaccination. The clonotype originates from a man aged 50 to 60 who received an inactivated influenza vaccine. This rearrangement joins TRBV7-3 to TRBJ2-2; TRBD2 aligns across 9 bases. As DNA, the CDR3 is TGTGCCAGCAGCTTAATAAGGGGTAGCGGGAGTTTGAACACCGGGGAGCTGTTTTTT. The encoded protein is CASSLIRGSGSLNTGELFF.